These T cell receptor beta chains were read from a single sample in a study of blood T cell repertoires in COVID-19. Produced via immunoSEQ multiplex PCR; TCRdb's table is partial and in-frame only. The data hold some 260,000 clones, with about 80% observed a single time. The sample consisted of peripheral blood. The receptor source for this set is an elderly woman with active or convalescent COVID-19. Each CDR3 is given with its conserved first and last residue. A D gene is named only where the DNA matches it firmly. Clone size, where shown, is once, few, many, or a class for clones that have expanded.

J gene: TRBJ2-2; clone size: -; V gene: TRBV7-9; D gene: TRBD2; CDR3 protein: CASSHRTSVAGELFF; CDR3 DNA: TGTGCCAGCAGCCACCGGACTAGTGTTGCCGGGGAGCTGTTTTTT
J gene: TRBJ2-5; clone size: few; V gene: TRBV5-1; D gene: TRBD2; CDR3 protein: CASSLEAGGETQYF; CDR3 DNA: TGCGCCAGCAGCTTGGAAGCGGGAGGGGAGACCCAGTACTTC
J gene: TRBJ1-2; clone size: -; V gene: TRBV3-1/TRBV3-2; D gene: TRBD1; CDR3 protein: CASSQGERTGDGYTF; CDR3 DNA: TGTGCCAGCAGCCAAGGGGAACGGACAGGGGATGGCTACACCTTC
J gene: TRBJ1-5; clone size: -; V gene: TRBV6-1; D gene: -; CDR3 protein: CASSELAGRKDQPQHF; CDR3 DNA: TGTGCCAGCAGTGAGTTGGCAGGTAGGAAGGATCAGCCCCAGCATTTT
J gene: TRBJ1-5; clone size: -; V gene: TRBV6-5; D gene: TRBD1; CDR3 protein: CASSPQTGADQPQHF; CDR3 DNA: TGTGCCAGCAGTCCACAAACAGGGGCCGATCAGCCCCAGCATTTT
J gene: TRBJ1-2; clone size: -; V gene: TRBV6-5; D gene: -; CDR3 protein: CASSPKGYGYTF; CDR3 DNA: TGTGCCAGCAGTCCGAAGGGGTATGGCTACACCTTC
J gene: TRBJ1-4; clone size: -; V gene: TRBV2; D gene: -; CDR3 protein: CASSDQASRGEKLFF; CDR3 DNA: TGTGCCAGCAGTGATCAGGCTTCTCGGGGAGAAAAACTGTTTTTT
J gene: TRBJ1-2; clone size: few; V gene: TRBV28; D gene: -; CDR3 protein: CASSSGTPKNGYTF; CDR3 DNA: TGTGCCAGCAGTTCCGGGACTCCAAAGAATGGCTACACCTTC
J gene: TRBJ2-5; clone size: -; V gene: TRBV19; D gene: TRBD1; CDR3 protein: CASSIGTVQETQYF; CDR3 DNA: TGTGCCAGTAGTATCGGGACAGTCCAAGAGACCCAGTACTTC
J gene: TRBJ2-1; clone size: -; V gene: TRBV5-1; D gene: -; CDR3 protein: CASSLDGWGDNEQFF; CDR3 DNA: TGCGCCAGCAGCTTGGATGGGTGGGGGGACAATGAGCAGTTCTTC